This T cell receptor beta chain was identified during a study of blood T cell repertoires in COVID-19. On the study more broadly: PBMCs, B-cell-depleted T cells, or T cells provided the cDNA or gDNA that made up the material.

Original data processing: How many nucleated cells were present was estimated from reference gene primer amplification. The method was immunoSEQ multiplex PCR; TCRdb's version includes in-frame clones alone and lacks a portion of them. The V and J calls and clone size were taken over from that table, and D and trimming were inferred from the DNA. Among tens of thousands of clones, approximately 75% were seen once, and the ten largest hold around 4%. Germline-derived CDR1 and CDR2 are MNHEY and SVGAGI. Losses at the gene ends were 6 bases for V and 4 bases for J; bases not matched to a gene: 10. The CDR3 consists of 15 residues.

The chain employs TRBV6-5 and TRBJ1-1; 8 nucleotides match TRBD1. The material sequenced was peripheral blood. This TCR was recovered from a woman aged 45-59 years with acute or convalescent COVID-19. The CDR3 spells CASRDTGGLGTEAFF. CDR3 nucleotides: TGTGCCAGCAGGGATACAGGGGGGTTGGGCACTGAAGCTTTCTTT.